The sequence of this TCR beta chain was determined in a study of human T cells and chemical hapten exposure. Study-wide results and limits: Expanded TCRs created a significantly greater count of big CDR3 similarity clusters than controls did.

J lost 4 bases, V lost 0 bases, and 4 bases had no gene match. The length of the CDR3 is 15 residues. Time point defined: pre-sensitization, week 0. As for treatment: therapeutic diphenylcyclopropenone sensitization with weekly scalp DPC. Ten or more counts support this clonotype. Antigen unknown. The study's library attached unique molecular identifiers to single cDNA molecules. From the RACE reads, TCRdb called clonotypes with MiXCR, one entry per CDR3 protein. The table records more than 300,000 distinct CDR3 sequences, about 5% of them present only once. The source material was whole blood, sampled in connection with sensitization to the hapten diphenylcyclopropenone (DPC). The rearrangement joins TRBV12-3 or TRBV12-4 to TRBJ2-7; 9 bases agree with TRBD2. This TCR derives from a woman aged 18-29 years with alopecia areata. Some clones in this sample may be carry-over from other donors' samples. The CDR3: CASSLALAGRYEQYF. CDR3 in DNA: TGTGCCAGCAGTTTAGCGCTAGCGGGGAGGTACGAGCAGTACTTC.